Following are 14 T cell receptor beta chains from one sample sequenced in a study of blood T cell repertoires in COVID-19. Measured with immunoSEQ multiplex PCR; TCRdb has only the in-frame clones, and not every one. This table holds about 73,000 clones, about 86% found once. The sample taken for sequencing was peripheral blood. The receptors here all came from a human donor in a cohort sampled during active COVID-19.

This clone came up a few times. This chain uses TRBV12-3 or TRBV12-4 with TRBJ2-1, with D tentatively TRBD2 (5 bases). The CDR3 loop spans 13 amino acids. Trimming left V 6 bases short and J 9 bases short, with 15 bases between. This CDR3 reads CASRVHGMTEQFF. The CDR3 DNA reads as TGTGCCAGCAGGGTACACGGGATGACTGAGCAGTTCTTC.

The chain carries TRBV5-1 and TRBJ2-1; the match to TRBD1 covers 8 bases. Germline assignment: CDR1 SGHRS and CDR2 YFSETQ. J lost 10 bases, V lost 5 bases, and 11 bases had no gene match. CDR3 size: 14 residues. The CDR3 sequence is CASSPGTGGREQFF. Written as DNA, the CDR3 is TGCGCCAGCAGTCCTGGAACAGGGGGGCGAGAGCAGTTCTTC.

The chain carries TRBV11-3 and TRBJ1-3, with 9 bases lining up with TRBD1. This CDR3 comprises 16 residues. Germline CDR1 reads SGHNT; CDR2 reads YENEEA. Trimming at V came to 5 bases and at J to 4 bases, leaving 9 bases not matched to a gene. The DNA for the CDR3 is TGTGCCAGCAGCCCATGGACAGGGGCGCAAGGAAACACCATATATTTT. Translating gives CASSPWTGAQGNTIYF.

This chain uses TRBV5-5 with TRBJ2-1; the match to TRBD2 covers 13 bases. Per the germline V gene, CDR1 is SGHKS and CDR2 is YYEKEE (reference sequence). The CDR3 spans 17 residues. J was trimmed by 8 bases and V by 1 base; bases with no gene match: 9. The chain's CDR3 is CASSLPGLAGAKDEQFF. DNA for the CDR3: TGTGCCAGCAGCTTGCCCGGACTAGCGGGAGCCAAGGATGAGCAGTTCTTC.

This rearrangement joins TRBV24-1 to TRBJ2-5; 8 bases are shared with TRBD2. The CDR3 runs 16 residues. Germline V gene sequence: CDR1 KGHDR, CDR2 SFDVKD. After removal of 3 bases from V and 5 bases from J, the junction contained 10 bases not matched to a gene. CDR3 protein: CATSDPGGRGVETQYF. Written as DNA, the CDR3 is TGTGCCACCAGTGATCCGGGGGGGAGGGGCGTCGAGACCCAGTACTTC.

The rearrangement uses TRBV3-1 (or the pseudogene TRBV3-2) and TRBJ1-3; weak D call: TRBD1 (5 bases). The germline V gene encodes CDR1 LGHDT and CDR2 YNNKEL (reference sequence). Trimming took 4 bases from V and 0 from J, leaving 13 bases between them. The CDR3 runs to 16 residues. CDR3 residues: CASSRPRQSSGNTIYF. The CDR3 bases are TGTGCCAGCAGCCGACCTAGACAGTCCTCTGGAAACACCATATATTTT.

The gene calls are TRBV5-4 and TRBJ2-2; TRBD1 aligns across 9 bases. The CDR3 consists of 14 residues. J was trimmed by 3 bases and V by 5 bases; bases with no gene match: 2. The germline V gene has CDR1 SGHNT and CDR2 YYREEE (reference sequence). In DNA, the CDR3 is TGTGCCAGCAGTGGGACAGGGTACACCGGGGAGCTGTTTTTT. Translating it yields CASSGTGYTGELFF.

A single count supports this clone. The chain is built from TRBV3-1 (or the pseudogene TRBV3-2) and TRBJ1-2; D uncertain. Germline CDR1 is LGHDT and CDR2 is YNNKEL (reference sequence). V lost 4 bases to trimming and J lost 2 bases, with 17 bases between them. The CDR3 loop spans 16 amino acids. The CDR3 spells CASSPASLLTNYGYTF. CDR3 sequence (DNA): TGTGCCAGCAGCCCCGCAAGCCTACTAACAAACTATGGCTACACCTTC.

This clone was recorded a few times. The J gene is TRBJ2-7, the V gene TRBV5-1; the match to TRBD1 covers 7 bases. CDR1 SGHRS and CDR2 YFSETQ come from the germline V gene. This CDR3 region has 13 residues. Germline trimming cut 4 bases from V and 0 bases from J; bases unmatched to any gene: 1. The CDR3 DNA follows: TGCGCCAGCAGCCACAGGGGCTCCTACGAGCAGTACTTC. Protein: CASSHRGSYEQYF.

The chain is built from TRBV10-3 and TRBJ1-2; TRBD1 matches at 7 bases. Germline CDR1 ENHRY, CDR2 SYGVKD. V lost 4 bases to trimming and J lost 9 bases; unmatched junction nucleotides: 5. The CDR3 is 12 amino acids. CDR3 loop: CAISADRVRYTF. The CDR3 nucleotides are TGTGCCATCAGTGCCGACAGGGTTCGCTACACCTTC.

The rearrangement links TRBV3-1 (or the pseudogene TRBV3-2) to TRBJ2-7; 7 bases align to TRBD2. The CDR3 is 18 residues long. V lost 1 base and J lost 2; bases outside the gene matches: 14. From germline, CDR1 is LGHDT and CDR2 YNNKEL (reference sequence). CDR3 nucleotides: TGTGCCAGCAGCCAAGTCGCGGGGCTACTAGCGAGGACCTACGAGCAGTACTTC. This sequence encodes CASSQVAGLLARTYEQYF.

This clone was detected only a few times. V is TRBV24-1 and J is TRBJ2-7; 8 positions match TRBD2. With 3 bases clipped from V and 6 bases from J, the junction kept 6 bases outside the gene matches. CDR1 and CDR2 from the germline V gene are KGHDR and SFDVKD. CDR3 length equals 14 residues. The CDR3 protein is CATSDQTSASEQYF. The CDR3 DNA is TGTGCCACCAGTGATCAGACTAGCGCCAGCGAGCAGTACTTC.

The genes are TRBV9 and TRBJ2-1; 8 positions match TRBD2. The junction had 9 bases not matched to a gene; V was cut back by 3 bases and J by 7 bases. Germline assignment: CDR1 SGDLS and CDR2 YYNGEE. The CDR3 is 15 amino acids. CDR3 nucleotide sequence: TGTGCCAGCAGCGAAAGCGGGGGCGGTACGAATGAGCAGTTCTTC. This translates into CASSESGGGTNEQFF.

As DNA, the CDR3 is TGTGCCACCAGCAGGGAAACAGGGGGTAGAGGCGACACTGAAGCTTTCTTT. Protein product: CATSRETGGRGDTEAFF. The chain is built from TRBV15 and TRBJ1-1; 8 nucleotides line up with TRBD1. Losses at the gene ends were 3 bases for V and 3 bases for J; bases not matched to a gene: 12. The CDR3 runs 17 residues. Germline assignment: CDR1 LNHNV and CDR2 YYDKDF (reference sequence).